This section outlines one T cell receptor (beta chain) sequence together with its context. The data were obtained in a study of blood T cells in healthy people across ages. Primers used in a second PCR of about 7 to 12 cycles were a sample-barcoded 5' primer and a J-beta primer mix. Each CDR3 protein gets one entry after TCRdb re-called the 5' RACE reads with MiXCR. The sample carries hundreds of thousands of distinct CDR3 sequences, about 36% recorded once. Germline values: CDR1 SGHDN, CDR2 FVKESK. After removal of 5 bases from V and 8 bases from J, the junction contained 8 bases not matched to a gene. There are 15 residues in the CDR3.

The specimen sequenced was blood. The rearrangement links TRBV14 to TRBJ2-1; 11 positions agree with TRBD2. The receptor comes from a man in his late teens or twenties in good health. This chain's CDR3 is CASSAGTSGIHEQFF. CDR3 nucleotide sequence: TGTGCCAGCAGCGCCGGGACTAGCGGTATCCATGAGCAGTTCTTC.